A few counts support the clone carrying this T cell receptor (beta chain). Trimming took 4 bases from V and 1 from J, leaving 13 bases between them. The CDR3 spans 15 residues. Germline CDR1 reads SGHTA; CDR2 reads FQGNSA. The sample is drawn from a study of neoadjuvant anti-PD-1 for oral cavity cancer. Time point defined: after neoadjuvant nivolumab, at surgical resection. Using immunoSEQ multiplex PCR, the repertoire was profiled, and TCRdb retains in-frame clones only, with some absent. The sample shows about 15,000 clones, about 37% of them seen only once. This sequence joins TRBV7-2 and TRBJ2-5; possible D gene TRBD1, 6 bases. The clonotype was recovered from a person aged 35 to 85 with oral cavity squamous cell carcinoma. The sample in question was tumor tissue, obtained after nivolumab (anti-PD-1) treatment. CDR3 sequence reads: CASSSWTEPQETQYF. CDR3 nucleotides: TGTGCCAGCAGCTCCTGGACAGAGCCCCAAGAGACCCAGTACTTC.